Sequencing of this TCR beta chain was carried out in a study of T cell changes during pregnancy in multiple sclerosis (dated by TCRdb to the late 2010s). For context, the study as a whole: In women with multiple sclerosis, the researchers looked at how the T cell repertoire shifted as pregnancy progressed.

Libraries were made using the immunoSEQ multiplex PCR assay. Imported from immuneACCESS, the table was reduced by TCRdb to in-frame sequences with V and J called. These copies leave out some clones; in studies compared against another copy, an unresolved V gene accounts for under half, and the cause of the remainder is not known. The sample profile shows some 30,000 clones; approximately 90% of them were found once. Of the sample, approximately 8% falls within the top ten clones. The germline V gene supplies CDR1 KGHSH and CDR2 LQKENI. Clipping removes 6 bases from V and 0 bases from J, with 7 as the unmatched junction base count. Measured from the cysteine to the phenylalanine, the CDR3 is 17 residues long. Just CDR3 DNA is preserved here, 51 bases in frame from base 1. A note on this clone: This receptor's antigen is unknown. No quality values exist for individual bases; no much larger clone is one base distant.

The TCR was taken from a female donor with multiple sclerosis, enrolled in a pregnancy study. The sample in question was CD8+ T cells from peripheral blood mononuclear cells, obtained before pregnancy. The chain is assembled from TRBV18 and TRBJ1-6; 8 junctional bases match TRBD1. The DNA is TGTGCCAGCTCCCCTTGGACAGGGAGCTCCTATAATTCACCCCTCCACTTT. Its protein product is CASSPWTGSSYNSPLHF. Beyond the CDR3, the reference TRBV18 and TRBJ1-6 genes provide the residues; the full variable domain reads: NAGVMQNPRHLVRRRGQEARLRCSPMKGHSHVYWYRQLPEEGLKFMVYLQKENIIDESGMPKERFSAEFPKEGPSILRIQQVVRGDSAAYFCASSPWTGSSYNSPLHFGNGTRLTVT.